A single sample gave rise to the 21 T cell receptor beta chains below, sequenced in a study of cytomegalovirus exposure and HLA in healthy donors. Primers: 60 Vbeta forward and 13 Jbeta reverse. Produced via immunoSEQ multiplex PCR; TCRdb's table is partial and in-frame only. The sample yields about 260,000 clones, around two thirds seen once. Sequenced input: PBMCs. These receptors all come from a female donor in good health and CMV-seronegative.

CDR3 amino acids: CASSSDRGRQSGANVLTF. The CDR3 DNA reads as TGTGCCAGTAGTAGTGACAGGGGGCGCCAGTCTGGGGCCAACGTCCTGACTTTC. V gene TRBV19 combines with J gene TRBJ2-6, with 10 bases fitting TRBD1. The V segment lost 4 bases and the J segment 1 base; nucleotides outside the gene matches: 7. The germline CDR1 and CDR2 sequences are LNHDA and SQIVND (reference sequence). There are 18 residues in the CDR3.

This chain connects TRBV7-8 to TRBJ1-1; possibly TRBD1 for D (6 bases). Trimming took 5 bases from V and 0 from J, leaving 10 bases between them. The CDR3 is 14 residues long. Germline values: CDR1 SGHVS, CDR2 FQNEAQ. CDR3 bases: TGTGCCAGCAGCAAACAGGGCTTGAACACTGAAGCTTTCTTT. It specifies CASSKQGLNTEAFF.

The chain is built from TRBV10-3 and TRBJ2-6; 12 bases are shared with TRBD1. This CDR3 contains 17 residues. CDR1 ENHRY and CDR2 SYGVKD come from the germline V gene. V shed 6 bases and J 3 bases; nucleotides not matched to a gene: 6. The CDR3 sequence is CAISAGQGANGANVLTF. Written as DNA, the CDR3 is TGTGCCATCAGCGCGGGACAGGGGGCGAATGGGGCCAACGTCCTGACTTTC.

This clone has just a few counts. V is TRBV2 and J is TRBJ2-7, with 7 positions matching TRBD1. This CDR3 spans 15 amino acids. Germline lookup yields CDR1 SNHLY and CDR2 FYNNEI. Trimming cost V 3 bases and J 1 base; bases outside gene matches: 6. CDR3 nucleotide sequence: TGTGCCAGCAGTGACGTGAGGGGGCAGTCCTACGAGCAGTACTTC. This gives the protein CASSDVRGQSYEQYF.

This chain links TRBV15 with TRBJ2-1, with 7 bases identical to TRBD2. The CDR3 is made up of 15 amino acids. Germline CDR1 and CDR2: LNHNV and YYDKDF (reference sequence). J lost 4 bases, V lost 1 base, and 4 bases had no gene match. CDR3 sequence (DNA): TGTGCCACCAGCAGAGGAGGCGGGGGTTACAATGAGCAGTTCTTC. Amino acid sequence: CATSRGGGGYNEQFF. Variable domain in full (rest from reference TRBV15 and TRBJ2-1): DAMVIQNPRYQVTQFGKPVTLSCSQTLNHNVMYWYQQKSSQAPKLLFHYYDKDFNNEADTPDNFQSRRPNTSFCFLDIRSPGLGDTAMYLCATSRGGGGYNEQFFGPGTRLTVL.

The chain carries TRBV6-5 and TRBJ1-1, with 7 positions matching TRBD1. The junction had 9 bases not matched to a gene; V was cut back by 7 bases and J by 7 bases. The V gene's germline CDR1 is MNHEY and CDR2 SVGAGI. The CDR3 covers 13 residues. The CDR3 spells CASTPGPGGEAFF. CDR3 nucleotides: TGTGCCAGCACCCCGGGCCCAGGGGGTGAAGCTTTCTTT.

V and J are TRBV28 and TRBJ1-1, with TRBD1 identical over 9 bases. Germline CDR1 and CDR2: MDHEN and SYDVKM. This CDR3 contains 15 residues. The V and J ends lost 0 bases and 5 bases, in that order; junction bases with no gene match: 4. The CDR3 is CASSLWGTGTTEAFF. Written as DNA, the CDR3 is TGTGCCAGCAGTTTATGGGGGACAGGGACGACTGAAGCTTTCTTT.

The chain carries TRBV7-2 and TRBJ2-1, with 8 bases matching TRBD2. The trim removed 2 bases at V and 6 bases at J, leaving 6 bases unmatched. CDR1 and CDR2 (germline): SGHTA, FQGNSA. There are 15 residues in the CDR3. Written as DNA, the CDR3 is TGTGCCAGCAGCTTAAACGGGAGGGCCTCCAATGAGCAGTTCTTC. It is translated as CASSLNGRASNEQFF.

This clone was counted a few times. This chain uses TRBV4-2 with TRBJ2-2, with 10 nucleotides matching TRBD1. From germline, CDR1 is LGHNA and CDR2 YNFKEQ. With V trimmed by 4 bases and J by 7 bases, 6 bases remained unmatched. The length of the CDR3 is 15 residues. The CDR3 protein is CASSRGQGDDGELFF. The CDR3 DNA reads TGTGCCAGCAGCCGCGGACAGGGGGACGACGGGGAGCTGTTTTTT.

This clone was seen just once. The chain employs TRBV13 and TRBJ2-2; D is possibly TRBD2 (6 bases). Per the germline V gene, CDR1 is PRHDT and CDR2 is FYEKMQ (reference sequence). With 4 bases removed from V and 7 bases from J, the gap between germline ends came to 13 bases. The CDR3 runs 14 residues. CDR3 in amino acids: CASSSSARDGELFF. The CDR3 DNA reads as TGTGCCAGCAGCTCCTCTGCGCGGGACGGGGAGCTGTTTTTT.

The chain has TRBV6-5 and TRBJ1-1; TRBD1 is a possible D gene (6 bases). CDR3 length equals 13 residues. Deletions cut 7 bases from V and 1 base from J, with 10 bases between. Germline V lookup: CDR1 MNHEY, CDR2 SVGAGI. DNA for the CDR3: TGTGCCAGCAACCCCAGGGGGAACACTGAAGCTTTCTTT. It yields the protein CASNPRGNTEAFF.

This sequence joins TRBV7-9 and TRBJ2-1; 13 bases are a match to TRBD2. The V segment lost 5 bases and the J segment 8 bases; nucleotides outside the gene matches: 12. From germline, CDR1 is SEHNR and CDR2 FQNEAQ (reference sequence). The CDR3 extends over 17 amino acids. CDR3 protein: CASSPRLAGGRRDEQFF. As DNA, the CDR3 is TGTGCCAGCAGCCCTCGACTAGCGGGAGGTCGTAGAGATGAGCAGTTCTTC.

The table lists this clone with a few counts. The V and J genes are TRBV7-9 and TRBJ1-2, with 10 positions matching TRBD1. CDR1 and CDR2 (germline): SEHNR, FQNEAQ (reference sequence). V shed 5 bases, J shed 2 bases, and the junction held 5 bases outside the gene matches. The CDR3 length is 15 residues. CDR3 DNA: TGTGCCAGCAGCGTCGACAGGGGGCGCAACTATGGCTACACCTTC. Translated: CASSVDRGRNYGYTF.

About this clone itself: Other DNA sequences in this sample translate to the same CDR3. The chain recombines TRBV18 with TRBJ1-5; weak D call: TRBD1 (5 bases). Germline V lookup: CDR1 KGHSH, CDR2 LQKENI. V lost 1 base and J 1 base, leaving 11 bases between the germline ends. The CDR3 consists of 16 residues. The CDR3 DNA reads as TGTGCCAGCTCACCACTAGGACGGGGGAGCAATCAGCCCCAGCATTTT. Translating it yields CASSPLGRGSNQPQHF.

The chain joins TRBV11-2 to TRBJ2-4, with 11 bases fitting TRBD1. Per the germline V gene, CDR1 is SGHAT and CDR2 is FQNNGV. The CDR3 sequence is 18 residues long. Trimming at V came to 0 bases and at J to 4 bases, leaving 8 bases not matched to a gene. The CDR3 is CASSLDGDRGFTKNIQYF. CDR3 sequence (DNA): TGTGCCAGCAGCTTAGATGGGGACAGGGGGTTTACAAAAAACATTCAGTACTTC.

The CDR3 reads CASSLHGDSYEQYF. For the CDR3, the DNA is TGTGCCAGCAGTTTACACGGGGACTCCTACGAGCAGTACTTC. The rearrangement uses TRBV28 and TRBJ2-7, with D maybe TRBD2 (5 bases). Germline V lookup: CDR1 MDHEN, CDR2 SYDVKM. The V and J ends lost 2 bases and 0 bases respectively, with 8 bases between them. CDR3 length equals 14 residues.

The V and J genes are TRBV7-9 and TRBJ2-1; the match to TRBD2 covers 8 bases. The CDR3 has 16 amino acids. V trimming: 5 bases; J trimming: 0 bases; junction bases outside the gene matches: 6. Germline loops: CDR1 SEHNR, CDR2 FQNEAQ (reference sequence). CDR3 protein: CASSGTRDYSYNEQFF. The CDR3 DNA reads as TGTGCCAGCAGCGGGACTAGGGACTACTCCTACAATGAGCAGTTCTTC. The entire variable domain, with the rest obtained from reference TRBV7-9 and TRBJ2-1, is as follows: DTGVSQNPRHKITKRGQNVTFRCDPISEHNRLYWYRQTLGQGPEFLTYFQNEAQLEKSRLLSDRFSAERPKGSFSTLEIQRTEQGDSAMYLCASSGTRDYSYNEQFFGPGTRLTVL.

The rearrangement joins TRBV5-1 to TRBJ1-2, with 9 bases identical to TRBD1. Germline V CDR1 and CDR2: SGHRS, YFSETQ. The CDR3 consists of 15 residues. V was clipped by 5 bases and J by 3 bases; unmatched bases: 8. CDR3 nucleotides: TGCGCCAGCAGACCGGGACAGGGTTTTGACTATGGCTACACCTTC. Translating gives CASRPGQGFDYGYTF. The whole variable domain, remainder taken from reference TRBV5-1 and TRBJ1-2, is KAGVTQTPRYLIKTRGQQVTLSCSPISGHRSVSWYQQTPGQGLQFLFEYFSETQRNKGNFPGRFSGRQFSNSRSEMNVSTLELGDSALYLCASRPGQGFDYGYTFGSGTRLTVV.

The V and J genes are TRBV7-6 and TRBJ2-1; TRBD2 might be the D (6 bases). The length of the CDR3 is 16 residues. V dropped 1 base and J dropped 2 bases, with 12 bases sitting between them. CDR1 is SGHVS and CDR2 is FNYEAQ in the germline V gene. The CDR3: CASSLDYGSPYNEQFF. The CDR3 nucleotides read TGTGCCAGCAGCTTAGATTACGGGAGCCCCTACAATGAGCAGTTCTTC.

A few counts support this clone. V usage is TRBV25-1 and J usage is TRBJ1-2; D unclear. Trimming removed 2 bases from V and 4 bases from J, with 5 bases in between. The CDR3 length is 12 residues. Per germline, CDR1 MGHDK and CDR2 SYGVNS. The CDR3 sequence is CASSEQVYGYTF. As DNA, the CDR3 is TGTGCCAGCAGTGAACAGGTCTATGGCTACACCTTC.

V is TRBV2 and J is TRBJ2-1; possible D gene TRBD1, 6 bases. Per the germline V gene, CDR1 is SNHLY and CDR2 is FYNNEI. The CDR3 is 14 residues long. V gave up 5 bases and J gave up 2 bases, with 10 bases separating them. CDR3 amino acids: CASSLQGPYNEQFF. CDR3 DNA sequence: TGTGCCAGCAGTCTACAGGGACCCTACAATGAGCAGTTCTTC.